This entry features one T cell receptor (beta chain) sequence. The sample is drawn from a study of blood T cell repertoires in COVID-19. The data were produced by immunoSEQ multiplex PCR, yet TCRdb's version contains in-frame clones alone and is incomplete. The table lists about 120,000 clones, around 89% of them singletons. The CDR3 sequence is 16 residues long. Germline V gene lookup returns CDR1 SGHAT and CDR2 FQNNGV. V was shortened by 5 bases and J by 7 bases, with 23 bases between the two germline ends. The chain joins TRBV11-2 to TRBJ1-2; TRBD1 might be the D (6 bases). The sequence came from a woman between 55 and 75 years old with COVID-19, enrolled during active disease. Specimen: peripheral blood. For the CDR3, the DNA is TGTGCCAGCAGCCAAGTAAGGGATCCGGGACATCTTGGCTACACCTTC. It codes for CASSQVRDPGHLGYTF.